This TCR beta chain was found in a study of blood T cell repertoires in COVID-19 (dated by TCRdb to 2020 to 2021). With regard to the full study: Samples covering the acute and convalescent phases of COVID-19 were provided by collaborators in the United States, Italy and Spain. The prospective study material was composed of cDNA or gDNA derived from T cells, B-cell-depleted T cells, or PBMCs. Deeply sampled blood TCRbeta repertoires from subjects exposed to, actively infected with, or recovered from COVID-19 were included in the dataset. The repertoires were made available in a free public database intended to serve as a resource for research on the immune response to SARS-CoV-2. Samples came from the ongoing ImmuneRACE study (first 160 participants) plus 1,254 subjects from 6 global collaborators. The sample metadata nearly always contained a de-identified subject ID, COVID-19 status, age in years and sex. Where available, HLA class I and class II types were obtained from metadata supplied by the sample provider rather than from assay-based typing.

At one collaborating source in Seattle, patients were enrolled during active infection and were followed longitudinally through the course of disease. Each collaborating institution followed its own protocols to collect whole blood in K2EDTA tubes. For TCRbeta analysis, collaborators shipped samples in one of three forms: frozen whole blood, isolated PBMCs, or DNA extracted from either of those sample types. Concerning this clone itself: The antigen it recognizes is unknown. Base qualities are missing; no much larger clone stands one base away.

The immunoSEQ Assay, a bias-controlled multiplex PCR, was used to amplify TCRbeta CDR3 regions from genomic DNA. In the original analysis: The number of nucleated cells in each sample was estimated by amplification of reference gene primers within the assay. To quantify the absolute abundance of each unique TCRbeta CDR3 rearrangement, sequence reads were collapsed and filtered. For each sample, productive Simpson clonality was calculated by taking the square root of Simpson's diversity index across productive rearrangements. TCRdb mirrors the immuneACCESS table, restricted to in-frame sequences. Some clones are absent from its copies; in checked studies, under half trace to an unresolved V gene, and the reason for the others is unknown. V and J calls plus clone size are reproduced from that table; the DNA served to infer D and trimming. This sample comprises 250,000 to 400,000 clones, roughly 90% of them detected only once. The ten largest clones take up under 3% of the sample.

At the junction V is shortened by 0 bases and J by 4 bases, with 18 bases in between. The germline V gene (reference sequence) provides CDR1 WNHNN and CDR2 SYGVQD. The CDR3 starts with the cysteine, ends with the phenylalanine, and has 17 residues. The sequence is cut down to CDR3 DNA, 51 bases in frame from base 1. The full study reports these points: How much clinical and demographic metadata was included differed by source and by participant, and the metadata was provided uncurated.

The sequence derives from a woman aged 25 to 39 with COVID-19, enrolled during active disease. The sequencing sample was made of peripheral blood. Recombination linked TRBV10-1 to TRBJ1-1, and perhaps TRBD1 as D gene, on 5 matching bases. The CDR3 region reads CASSESTTGRDGTEAFF. The bases are TGCGCCAGCAGTGAGTCGACAACCGGCAGGGATGGCACTGAAGCTTTCTTT.